Listed here are 17 T cell receptor beta chains from one sample, sequenced in a study of cytomegalovirus exposure and HLA in healthy donors. Only in-frame clones appear in the TCRdb table, and some are missing; sequencing was by immunoSEQ multiplex PCR. The table shows 100,000 to 150,000 clones, with approximately 92% occurring only once. Sequenced input: PBMCs. These receptors were collected from a woman between 18 and 29 years old in good health and CMV-seronegative.

DNA for the CDR3: TGCAGCGTTGATGGGGGGGGACAAGCAGAGACCCAGTACTTC. Translation: CSVDGGGQAETQYF. The rearrangement links TRBV29-1 to TRBJ2-5; TRBD2 might be the D (7 bases). The germline gives CDR1 SQVTM, CDR2 ANQGSEA. Trimming stripped 3 bases from V and 4 bases from J, with 15 bases between. CDR3 length equals 14 residues.

CDR3 in DNA: TGTGCCAGCAGCGGCGGGGGGTCAGATACGCAGTATTTT. Protein product: CASSGGGSDTQYF. The V gene is TRBV9, the J gene TRBJ2-3; TRBD2 agrees at 8 bases. This CDR3 is built from 13 residues. Germline loops: CDR1 SGDLS, CDR2 YYNGEE. Trimming removed 3 bases from V and 4 bases from J; junction bases left unmatched: 1.

This chain links TRBV5-4 with TRBJ2-2; possible D gene TRBD1, 5 bases. V dropped 4 bases and J dropped 6 bases, with 16 bases sitting between them. Germline-derived CDR1 and CDR2 are SGHNT and YYREEE (reference sequence). The CDR3 totals 15 residues. The CDR3, as DNA: TGTGCCAGCAGCCGCGCGAAATTAGGGGCCGGGGAGCTGTTTTTT. Protein sequence: CASSRAKLGAGELFF.

The sample holds one count of this clone. The rearrangement links TRBV15 to TRBJ2-3, with D possibly TRBD2 on 6 matching bases. V was cut by 0 bases and J by 6 bases, with 16 bases left in between. The CDR3 covers 16 residues. The germline V gene encodes CDR1 LNHNV and CDR2 YYDKDF (reference sequence). As DNA, the CDR3 is TGTGCCACCAGCAGAGATCCCCGACTAGGTCACGATACGCAGTATTTT. Protein: CATSRDPRLGHDTQYF. The variable domain in full, completed from reference TRBV15 and TRBJ2-3, reads DAMVIQNPRYQVTQFGKPVTLSCSQTLNHNVMYWYQQKSSQAPKLLFHYYDKDFNNEADTPDNFQSRRPNTSFCFLDIRSPGLGDTAMYLCATSRDPRLGHDTQYFGPGTRLTVL.

This clone turned up a few times. This chain uses TRBV30 with TRBJ1-6, with TRBD1 identical over 7 bases. This CDR3 is 15 amino acids long. Germline values: CDR1 GTSNPN, CDR2 SVGIG (reference sequence). Trimming removed 1 base from V and 7 bases from J; junction bases left unmatched: 7. DNA for the CDR3: TGTGCCTGGAGTGAGGGGGCTAACTACAATTCACCCCTCCACTTT. Residues: CAWSEGANYNSPLHF. Full variable domain (missing parts from reference TRBV30 and TRBJ1-6): SQTIHQWPATLVQPVGSPLSLECTVEGTSNPNLYWYRQAAGRGLQLLFYSVGIGQISSEVPQNLSASRPQDRQFILSSKKLLLSDSGFYLCAWSEGANYNSPLHFGNGTRLTVT.

The gene calls are TRBV5-1 and TRBJ2-5; TRBD2 aligns across 11 bases. CDR3 length: 15 amino acids. The germline V gene has CDR1 SGHRS and CDR2 YFSETQ. With V trimmed by 2 bases and J by 0 bases, 0 bases remained unmatched. CDR3 residues: CASSLLAGDQETQYF. CDR3 coding DNA: TGCGCCAGCAGCTTACTAGCGGGGGACCAAGAGACCCAGTACTTC.

This chain joins TRBV2 and TRBJ2-3; 9 bases agree with TRBD1. Germline CDR1 is SNHLY and CDR2 is FYNNEI. There are 12 residues in the CDR3. Trimming took 9 bases from V and 6 from J; bases not matched to a gene: 4. This CDR3 reads CASTGGADTQYF. The DNA for the CDR3 is TGTGCCAGTACAGGGGGCGCCGATACGCAGTATTTT.

Note on this clone: The same CDR3 also results from other DNA sequences found in this sample. The J gene is TRBJ2-1, the V gene TRBV30, with TRBD2 as a possible D gene (5 bases). The CDR3 runs 13 residues. The ends were cut back, 3 bases at V and 4 bases at J, with 10 bases in the middle. Germline CDR1 and CDR2: GTSNPN and SVGIG (reference sequence). The CDR3 sequence is CAWSGGSYNEQFF. For the CDR3, the DNA is TGTGCCTGGAGCGGAGGCTCTTACAATGAGCAGTTCTTC.

The count of this clone is one. The chain couples TRBV28 to TRBJ2-1, with TRBD1 as a possible D gene (5 bases). Germline V lookup: CDR1 MDHEN, CDR2 SYDVKM. The CDR3 sequence is 11 residues long. V was trimmed by 6 bases and J by 6 bases, leaving 6 bases between them. Here the CDR3 reads CASRQGNEQFF. CDR3 nucleotide sequence: TGTGCCAGCAGGCAGGGCAATGAGCAGTTCTTC.

This CDR3 reads CASTAGSGANVLTF. In nucleotides, the CDR3 is TGTGCCAGCACGGCGGGCTCTGGGGCCAACGTCCTGACTTTC. This chain links TRBV28 with TRBJ2-6, with D perhaps TRBD2 (5 bases). Germline V gene lookup returns CDR1 MDHEN and CDR2 SYDVKM. CDR3 size: 14 residues. V was trimmed by 7 bases and J by 0 bases, leaving 7 bases between them. The whole variable domain, filled in from reference TRBV28 and TRBJ2-6, reads DVKVTQSSRYLVKRTGEKVFLECVQDMDHENMFWYRQDPGLGLRLIYFSYDVKMKEKGDIPEGYSVSREKKERFSLILESASTNQTSMYLCASTAGSGANVLTFGAGSRLTVL.

The J gene is TRBJ1-1, the V gene TRBV18; tentatively, D is TRBD1 (5 bases). This CDR3 comprises 16 residues. Germline loops: CDR1 KGHSH, CDR2 LQKENI. V was clipped by 5 bases and J by 0 bases, with 16 bases between them. The CDR3 nucleotides read TGTGCCAGCTCATCGCAGGGAAACGGAATGAACACTGAAGCTTTCTTT. Amino acids: CASSSQGNGMNTEAFF. The entire variable domain, with the rest obtained from reference TRBV18 and TRBJ1-1, is as follows: NAGVMQNPRHLVRRRGQEARLRCSPMKGHSHVYWYRQLPEEGLKFMVYLQKENIIDESGMPKERFSAEFPKEGPSILRIQQVVRGDSAAYFCASSSQGNGMNTEAFFGQGTRLTVV.

V gene TRBV27 combines with J gene TRBJ2-1; 8 bases line up with TRBD2. The CDR3 has 14 amino acids. Trimming removed 2 bases from V and 10 bases from J; junction bases left unmatched: 7. Germline V gene sequence: CDR1 MNHEY, CDR2 SMNVEV (reference sequence). CDR3 nucleotide sequence: TGTGCCAGCAGTTTAGAGCCGGGACTAGAAGAGCAGTTCTTC. Its translation: CASSLEPGLEEQFF.

This clone was found once. V gene TRBV6-6 combines with J gene TRBJ1-1; D gene ambiguous. The CDR3 totals 11 residues. V lost 5 bases and J lost 1, with 2 bases in between. Germline-derived CDR1 and CDR2 are MNHNY and SVGAGI (reference sequence). In DNA form, the CDR3 reads TGTGCCAGCAGTCGGAACACTGAAGCTTTCTTT. It encodes CASSRNTEAFF.

This clone was observed once. CDR3 in DNA: TGTGCCAGCAGGGCGACGACACTAGCCAAAAACATTCAGTACTTC. Residues: CASRATTLAKNIQYF. V and J are TRBV2 and TRBJ2-4; D is unresolved. Trimming took 6 bases from V and 0 from J, leaving 12 bases between them. This CDR3 is 15 amino acids long. Germline V gene data show CDR1 as SNHLY and CDR2 as FYNNEI.

The chain is built from TRBV28 and TRBJ2-7; 8 bases line up with TRBD2. V dropped 5 bases and J dropped 2; count of bases not matched to a gene: 11. The CDR3 covers 16 residues. From germline, CDR1 is MDHEN and CDR2 SYDVKM. CDR3 amino acids: CASSTPRTSTTYEQYF. CDR3 DNA: TGTGCCAGCAGTACCCCAAGGACTAGCACGACCTACGAGCAGTACTTC.

This clone has just one count. The gene calls are TRBV5-1 and TRBJ2-4; D not certain. The CDR3 is made up of 13 amino acids. The V end lost 2 bases, the J end lost 5 bases, and 8 bases lay between the germline ends. CDR1 and CDR2 (germline): SGHRS, YFSETQ. The CDR3 region is CASSFESQNIQYF. The CDR3 DNA reads TGCGCCAGCAGCTTTGAGAGTCAAAACATTCAGTACTTC.

The chain is built from TRBV19 and TRBJ1-2; 10 bases are shared with TRBD1. The CDR3 extends over 18 amino acids. V was clipped by 5 bases and J by 2 bases; unmatched bases: 14. CDR1 and CDR2 (germline): LNHDA, SQIVND (reference sequence). CDR3 nucleotides: TGTGCCAGTAGTCCTACTGGGCCGCGACAGGGGGCGAACTATGGCTACACCTTC. Amino acids: CASSPTGPRQGANYGYTF.